The 22 T cell receptor beta chains below come from one sample, sequenced in a study of human thymus T cells (dated by TCRdb to 2018 to 2021). Libraries were constructed by the immunoSEQ multiplex PCR assay. The table was pulled from immuneACCESS by TCRdb, which kept in-frame rearrangements only. Such tables lose some clones; where checked, under half of the loss comes from unresolved V genes, and the rest has no known cause. For this sample there are approximately 71,000 clones; roughly 95% appear just once. Around 0.03% of the sample is held by the ten biggest clonotypes. Thymus tissue was collected as surgical resects that were removed during corrective cardiac surgery. The sample consisted of thymus tissue. The receptors derive from a girl under three years old with a congenital heart defect but otherwise immunologically healthy.

This clone was counted a single time. V is TRBV27 and J is TRBJ2-7; TRBD2 matches at 12 bases. This CDR3 is built from 15 residues. The V gene's germline CDR1 is MNHEY and CDR2 SMNVEV (reference sequence). V was pared by 2 bases and J by 6 bases, with 5 bases of the junction left unmatched. CDR3 in DNA: TGTGCCAGCAGTTTAGCTAGCGGGAGGGTTAGCGAGCAGTACTTC. Translation: CASSLASGRVSEQYF.

The chain combines TRBV15 with TRBJ2-3; 7 nucleotides align to TRBD2. Germline V gene sequence: CDR1 LNHNV, CDR2 YYDKDF (reference sequence). V dropped 8 bases and J dropped 3; count of bases not matched to a gene: 14. This CDR3 is 16 amino acids long. CDR3 residues: CATSSTSAGSTDTQYF. The CDR3 DNA follows: TGTGCCACCTCTTCCACTAGCGCGGGGTCTACAGATACGCAGTATTTT.

This chain links TRBV4-1 with TRBJ1-1, with a weak D call TRBD1 (5 bases). The CDR3 loop spans 16 amino acids. Deletions cut 3 bases from V and 0 bases from J, with 14 bases between. From germline, CDR1 is MGHRA and CDR2 YSYEKL. CDR3: CASSQGGPGMNTEAFF. CDR3 DNA sequence: TGCGCCAGCAGCCAGGGGGGTCCAGGGATGAACACTGAAGCTTTCTTT.

J is TRBJ2-7 and V is TRBV7-2, with 13 bases matching TRBD2. J lost 4 bases, V lost 5 bases, and 14 bases had no gene match. This CDR3 has 18 residues. Germline V gene data show CDR1 as SGHTA and CDR2 as FQGNSA. The CDR3, as DNA: TGTGCCAGCAGCCGACTAGCGGGAGGTCCTCCTCTTATTTACGAGCAGTACTTC. Translated: CASSRLAGGPPLIYEQYF.

The count of this clone is one. This chain joins TRBV12-5 and TRBJ2-1, with 14 bases aligning to TRBD2. The germline V gene has CDR1 LGHNT and CDR2 FRNRAP. The CDR3 is 20 amino acids. Trimming took 2 bases from V and 5 from J; bases not matched to a gene: 14. As DNA, the CDR3 is TGTGCTAGTGGTTTGCCCGCCGGGACTAGCGGGAGTTGGGCCCACAATGAGCAGTTCTTC. The encoded protein is CASGLPAGTSGSWAHNEQFF.

The chain recombines TRBV25-1 with TRBJ1-2; 9 bases line up with TRBD1. Germline CDR1 reads MGHDK; CDR2 reads SYGVNS. The CDR3 has 11 residues. With V trimmed by 6 bases and J by 8 bases, 1 base remained unmatched. The CDR3, as DNA: TGTGCCAGCAGCGGGACAGGGGGCTACACCTTC. Its translation: CASSGTGGYTF.

This chain joins TRBV19 and TRBJ1-1; D gene uncertain. Germline CDR1 reads LNHDA; CDR2 reads SQIVND (reference sequence). This CDR3 spans 13 amino acids. Trimming took off 7 bases at V and 2 bases at J, with 11 bases between the two ends. This CDR3 is CASTPGSNTEAFF. CDR3 in DNA: TGTGCCAGTACCCCCGGGTCCAACACTGAAGCTTTCTTT. Full variable domain (remainder filled in from reference TRBV19 and TRBJ1-1): DGGITQSPKYLFRKEGQNVTLSCEQNLNHDAMYWYRQDPGQGLRLIYYSQIVNDFQKGDIAEGYSVSREKKESFPLTVTSAQKNPTAFYLCASTPGSNTEAFFGQGTRLTVV.

J is TRBJ2-3 and V is TRBV4-3, with D maybe TRBD2 (6 bases). V was trimmed by 0 bases and J by 4 bases, leaving 17 bases between them. CDR3 size: 17 residues. The germline gives CDR1 LGHNA, CDR2 YSLEER. CDR3 in DNA: TGCGCCAGCAGCCAAGATCGCGACGGGAGTGGCGCAGATACGCAGTATTTT. It encodes CASSQDRDGSGADTQYF.

The chain's CDR3 is CASSQDSPSGQETQYF. The CDR3, as DNA: TGCGCCAGCAGCCAAGATTCCCCTAGCGGCCAAGAGACCCAGTACTTC. The V and J genes are TRBV4-3 and TRBJ2-5; 7 bases fit TRBD2. Unmatched junction bases numbered 5, after V lost 0 bases and J lost 1 base. Per the germline V gene, CDR1 is LGHNA and CDR2 is YSLEER. There are 16 residues in the CDR3.

The genes are TRBV5-1 and TRBJ2-5, with 11 bases that match TRBD2. From germline, CDR1 is SGHRS and CDR2 YFSETQ. Trimming removed 7 bases from V and 2 bases from J; junction bases left unmatched: 13. CDR3 length: 17 amino acids. The chain's CDR3 is CASSGRLAGKRQETQYF. As DNA, the CDR3 is TGCGCCAGCTCCGGAAGACTAGCGGGAAAGAGACAAGAGACCCAGTACTTC.

The rearrangement links TRBV7-9 to TRBJ1-1; D is perhaps TRBD1 (5 bases). V lost 5 bases and J lost 3, with 13 bases in between. Germline V CDR1 and CDR2: SEHNR, FQNEAQ (reference sequence). The CDR3 has 14 amino acids. CDR3 sequence: CASSDPGTYTEAFF. For the CDR3, the DNA is TGTGCCAGCAGCGACCCAGGGACCTACACTGAAGCTTTCTTT.

V and J are TRBV7-2 and TRBJ2-7, with 10 bases fitting TRBD2. In germline, CDR1 is SGHTA, CDR2 FQGNSA. The CDR3 covers 17 residues. Trimming removed 2 bases from V and 2 bases from J; junction bases left unmatched: 9. The CDR3 region has the DNA TGTGCCAGCAGCTTAACTAGCGGGAAAGAATTCCCCTACGAGCAGTACTTC. Protein product: CASSLTSGKEFPYEQYF.

The V call is TRBV19, the J call TRBJ1-5; unclear D gene. This CDR3 spans 16 amino acids. Germline assignment: CDR1 LNHDA and CDR2 SQIVND (reference sequence). V lost 1 base and J lost 3, with 13 bases in between. The CDR3 sequence is CASSIGEVRTNQPQHF. Here the CDR3 DNA reads TGTGCCAGTAGTATAGGTGAAGTTAGGACCAATCAGCCCCAGCATTTT.

Only one count was recorded for this clone. The V gene is TRBV9, the J gene TRBJ2-1; a weak D match, TRBD1 (5 bases). Germline V CDR1 and CDR2: SGDLS, YYNGEE. The CDR3 runs 16 residues. The V and J ends lost 4 bases and 2 bases respectively, with 16 bases between them. CDR3 sequence: CASSTGWAEAYNEQFF. The CDR3, as DNA: TGTGCCAGCAGCACAGGCTGGGCCGAAGCCTACAATGAGCAGTTCTTC.

The DNA of the CDR3 is TGTGCCAGTAGTAGCGGACAGGGGAAGTACGAGCAGTACTTC. This encodes CASSSGQGKYEQYF. The rearrangement joins TRBV19 to TRBJ2-7, with 9 nucleotides matching TRBD1. V was clipped by 4 bases and J by 4 bases; unmatched bases: 5. The germline CDR1 and CDR2 sequences are LNHDA and SQIVND (reference sequence). CDR3 length equals 14 residues.

The gene calls are TRBV30 and TRBJ2-1; D unclear. Trimming removed 4 bases at V and 0 bases at J, with 13 bases between. CDR3 size: 15 residues. Germline V lookup: CDR1 GTSNPN, CDR2 SVGIG (reference sequence). CDR3 in amino acids: CAWKSLSDSYNEQFF. The CDR3 DNA reads TGTGCCTGGAAGAGTCTGAGCGACTCCTACAATGAGCAGTTCTTC. Supplemented by reference TRBV30 and TRBJ2-1, the full variable domain reads SQTIHQWPATLVQPVGSPLSLECTVEGTSNPNLYWYRQAAGRGLQLLFYSVGIGQISSEVPQNLSASRPQDRQFILSSKKLLLSDSGFYLCAWKSLSDSYNEQFFGPGTRLTVL.

The gene calls are TRBV5-8 and TRBJ2-6, with D perhaps given as TRBD1 or TRBD2 (5 bases each). Per the germline V gene, CDR1 is SGHTS and CDR2 is YDEGEE. The CDR3 length is 19 residues. Trimming stripped 3 bases from V and 1 base from J, with 20 bases between. The CDR3: CASSSHGAGTISGANVLTF. In nucleotides, the CDR3 is TGTGCCAGCAGCTCACACGGGGCAGGAACCATTTCTGGGGCCAACGTCCTGACTTTC.

This clone has only one observation. As DNA, the CDR3 is TGTGCCAGCCTTGGCAGGGGTCCCCCCTCGGGGAATGAGCAGTTCTTC. This gives the protein CASLGRGPPSGNEQFF. V is TRBV25-1 and J is TRBJ2-1, with D possibly TRBD1 on 6 matching bases. CDR3 length: 16 amino acids. Trimming stripped 8 bases from V and 7 bases from J, with 24 bases between. Germline-derived CDR1 and CDR2 are MGHDK and SYGVNS.

The V call is TRBV5-6, the J call TRBJ2-5; TRBD2 might be the D (6 bases). Germline CDR1 SGHDT, CDR2 YYEEEE. The CDR3 spans 14 residues. Trimming took off 0 bases at V and 5 bases at J, with 11 bases between the two ends. The CDR3 is CASSLAGRWETQYF. The CDR3 DNA is TGTGCCAGCAGCTTGGCCGGGAGATGGGAGACCCAGTACTTC.

The chain uses TRBV9 and TRBJ2-7, with D perhaps TRBD1 or TRBD2 (5 bases each). Germline CDR1 and CDR2: SGDLS and YYNGEE. Trimming cost V 0 bases and J 1 base, with 14 bases left between them. CDR3 length: 16 amino acids. The chain's CDR3 is CASSVGGDRPSYEQYF. The CDR3 coding sequence is TGTGCCAGCAGCGTAGGAGGGGACCGACCATCCTACGAGCAGTACTTC.

The genes are TRBV19 and TRBJ2-1; 8 nucleotides line up with TRBD1. The CDR3 length is 16 residues. J was trimmed by 2 bases and V by 1 base; bases with no gene match: 4. Germline V gene lookup returns CDR1 LNHDA and CDR2 SQIVND (reference sequence). This CDR3 reads CASSIVSTGAYNEQFF. CDR3 in DNA: TGTGCCAGTAGTATAGTCTCGACAGGGGCCTACAATGAGCAGTTCTTC.

The rearrangement uses TRBV2 and TRBJ1-3; 7 bases map to TRBD1. The CDR3 has 14 amino acids. Germline trimming cut 7 bases from V and 2 bases from J; bases unmatched to any gene: 5. Germline assignment: CDR1 SNHLY and CDR2 FYNNEI. CDR3 in DNA: TGTGCCAGCATATTAGACAGGGCTGGAAACACCATATATTTT. It yields the protein CASILDRAGNTIYF.